The 14 T cell receptor beta chains presented below share a single source sample, sequenced in a study of shared clonotypes between healthy human individuals. The repertoire was sequenced with immunoSEQ multiplex PCR; TCRdb's copy has only in-frame clones and lacks some. Of millions of clones in the sample, roughly nine tenths were seen once. The sequenced sample was naive CD4+ T cells sorted from blood. Subset specified: CD45RA+ positively selected. The receptors stem from a man between 18 and 35 years old in good health.

The V gene is TRBV27, the J gene TRBJ2-7; D is uncertain. Germline values: CDR1 MNHEY, CDR2 SMNVEV (reference sequence). The germline V and J ends were trimmed by 6 bases and 2 bases, with 17 bases remaining between them. This CDR3 comprises 15 residues. CDR3 in amino acids: CASRPPGPVTYEQYF. Written as DNA, the CDR3 is TGTGCCAGCAGACCCCCCGGCCCCGTAACCTACGAGCAGTACTTC.

This clone was detected only a few times. The sample holds other DNA sequences that translate to the same CDR3. The rearrangement uses TRBV18 and TRBJ2-1, with D tentatively TRBD2 (5 bases). Deletions cut 0 bases from V and 7 bases from J, with 7 bases between. The CDR3 length is 13 residues. Looked up from germline, CDR1 is KGHSH and CDR2 is LQKENI. The CDR3 region is CASSPPTGNEQFF. The CDR3 DNA reads TGTGCCAGCTCACCACCTACGGGGAATGAGCAGTTCTTC.

The V call is TRBV2, the J call TRBJ2-7; 9 bases are shared with TRBD2. There are 15 residues in the CDR3. V shed 5 bases, J shed 2 bases, and the junction held 7 bases outside the gene matches. Germline V gene sequence: CDR1 SNHLY, CDR2 FYNNEI. Here the CDR3 DNA reads TGTGCCAGCAGTAGGAGACTAGCGGAGACCTACGAGCAGTACTTC. Translated: CASSRRLAETYEQYF.

This clone was seen more than once but under ten times. The V gene is TRBV2, the J gene TRBJ2-7; D is unclear. V was clipped by 4 bases and J by 7 bases, with 14 bases between them. Germline V gene sequence: CDR1 SNHLY, CDR2 FYNNEI. CDR3 length: 13 residues. The CDR3 sequence: CASSGGLPGEQYF. DNA of the CDR3: TGTGCCAGCAGTGGCGGTCTCCCCGGGGAGCAGTACTTC. Supplemented by reference TRBV2 and TRBJ2-7, the full variable domain reads EPEVTQTPSHQVTQMGQEVILRCVPISNHLYFYWYRQILGQKVEFLVSFYNNEISEKSEIFDDQFSVERPDGSNFTLKIRSTKLEDSAMYFCASSGGLPGEQYFGPGTRLTVT.

The CDR3 nucleotides read TGTGCCAGCAGTCGGACTAAATATAATTCACCCCTCCACTTT. Its translation: CASSRTKYNSPLHF. The chain joins TRBV2 to TRBJ1-6, with D hard to call. The CDR3 totals 14 residues. The V gene lost 5 bases and the J gene lost 4 bases, with 9 bases spanning the gap. CDR1 is SNHLY, CDR2 FYNNEI, per germline.

The chain employs TRBV4-2 and TRBJ1-1; D gene unclear. The ends were cut back, 1 base at V and 1 base at J, with 7 bases in the middle. There are 14 residues in the CDR3. Germline loops: CDR1 LGHNA, CDR2 YNFKEQ. The CDR3, as DNA: TGTGCCAGCAGCCAAGTTACAGAGAACACTGAAGCTTTCTTT. This encodes CASSQVTENTEAFF.

This clone was recorded only once. Other DNA sequences in this sample translate to the same CDR3. The CDR3 is CASRDRAYEQYF. The CDR3 nucleotides are TGTGCCAGCCGGGACAGAGCCTACGAGCAGTACTTC. The rearrangement joins TRBV19 to TRBJ2-7; the match to TRBD1 covers 7 bases. Germline trimming cut 9 bases from V and 2 bases from J; bases unmatched to any gene: 4. There are 12 residues in the CDR3. CDR1 LNHDA and CDR2 SQIVND come from the germline V gene (reference sequence).

This sequence joins TRBV10-3 and TRBJ1-2, with a possible D match to TRBD1 (5 bases). Trimming stripped 10 bases from V and 4 bases from J, with 16 bases between. Germline lookup yields CDR1 ENHRY and CDR2 SYGVKD. The length of the CDR3 is 13 residues. CDR3 DNA sequence: TGTGCCAGCGACCAGGGTACCCTCTATGGCTACACCTTC. This sequence encodes CASDQGTLYGYTF.

J is TRBJ2-5 and V is TRBV6-6; D is perhaps TRBD2 (7 bases). Trimming took off 7 bases at V and 5 bases at J, with 20 bases between the two ends. In germline, CDR1 is MNHNY, CDR2 SVGAGI (reference sequence). The CDR3 runs 15 residues. CDR3: CASNPGGAVGETQYF. The DNA for the CDR3 is TGTGCCAGCAACCCTGGGGGGGCGGTCGGGGAGACCCAGTACTTC.

This chain uses TRBV9 with TRBJ2-2, with 9 bases lining up with TRBD2. The germline gives CDR1 SGDLS, CDR2 YYNGEE. The CDR3 has 16 amino acids. With V trimmed by 3 bases and J by 4 bases, 7 bases remained unmatched. The CDR3 sequence: CASSAEPTSGTGELFF. The CDR3 nucleotides are TGTGCCAGCAGCGCGGAGCCGACTAGCGGCACCGGGGAGCTGTTTTTT.

The chain carries TRBV2 and TRBJ2-1; D remains ambiguous. Germline CDR1 is SNHLY and CDR2 is FYNNEI. Trimming cost V 1 base and J 2 bases, with 12 bases left between them. The CDR3 sequence is 16 residues long. CDR3 amino acids: CASSEGRGEPYNEQFF. The CDR3 DNA is TGTGCCAGCAGTGAAGGCCGAGGCGAACCCTACAATGAGCAGTTCTTC.

This clone has just one count. The junction departs from germline at one end; a sequencing error may be responsible. The V gene is TRBV6-5, the J gene TRBJ2-7; D gene uncertain. This CDR3 has 8 residues. Germline assignment: CDR1 MNHEY and CDR2 SVGAGI. The CDR3 sequence is CASSPRIF. CDR3 DNA: TGTGCCAGTTCACCTAGGATCTTC.

V and J are TRBV30 and TRBJ2-7; D remains unclear. There are 11 residues in the CDR3. V was cut by 2 bases and J by 7 bases, with 9 bases left in between. Germline CDR1 and CDR2: GTSNPN and SVGIG (reference sequence). The CDR3: CAWSPLGEQYF. CDR3 bases: TGTGCCTGGAGTCCCCTGGGGGAGCAGTACTTC.

The rearrangement uses TRBV5-1 and TRBJ2-2, with 11 bases aligning to TRBD2. V trimming: 4 bases; J trimming: 3 bases; junction bases outside the gene matches: 11. Germline assignment: CDR1 SGHRS and CDR2 YFSETQ. There are 18 residues in the CDR3. The CDR3 DNA reads as TGCGCCAGCAGCCCGTCTCGCCTAGCGGGGGGCTACACCGGGGAGCTGTTTTTT. It is translated as CASSPSRLAGGYTGELFF.